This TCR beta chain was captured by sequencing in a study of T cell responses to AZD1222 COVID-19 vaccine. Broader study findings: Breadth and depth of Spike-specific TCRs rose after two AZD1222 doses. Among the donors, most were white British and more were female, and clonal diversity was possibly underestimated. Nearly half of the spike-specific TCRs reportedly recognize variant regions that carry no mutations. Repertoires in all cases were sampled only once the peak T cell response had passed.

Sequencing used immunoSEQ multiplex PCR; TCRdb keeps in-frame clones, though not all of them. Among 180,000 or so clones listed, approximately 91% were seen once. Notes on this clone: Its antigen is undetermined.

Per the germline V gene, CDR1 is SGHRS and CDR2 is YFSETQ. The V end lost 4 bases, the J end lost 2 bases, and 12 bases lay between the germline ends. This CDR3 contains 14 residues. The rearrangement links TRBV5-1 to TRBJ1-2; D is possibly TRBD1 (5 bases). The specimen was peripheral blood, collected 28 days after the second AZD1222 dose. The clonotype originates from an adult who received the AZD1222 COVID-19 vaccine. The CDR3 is CASSNPGNNYGYTF. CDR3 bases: TGCGCCAGCAGCAATCCAGGGAACAACTATGGCTACACCTTC.